This section outlines one T cell receptor beta chain sequence together with its context. CDR1 is SGHTA and CDR2 is FQGNSA in the germline V gene. Trimming took 10 bases from V and 6 from J, leaving 21 bases between them. The CDR3 contains 15 residues. Assay used: immunoSEQ multiplex PCR; TCRdb lists only in-frame clones, some missing. The sample comprises some 1.4 million clones, around 97% of which are singletons, and approximately 1.1% rests with the top ten. This sample is drawn from a study of shared clonotypes between healthy human individuals. Donors, healthy HIV-negative adults, lacked recent acute infections or vaccinations.

This rearrangement joins TRBV7-2 to TRBJ2-2, with a possible D match to TRBD2 (7 bases). Sequences were obtained from naive CD4+ T cells sorted from blood. The subset: CD45RA+ positively selected. The source is a man aged 25 to 45 in good health. This CDR3 reads CANELLGGAAGELFF. DNA of the CDR3: TGTGCCAACGAGCTTTTAGGGGGGGCAGCCGGGGAGCTGTTTTTT.